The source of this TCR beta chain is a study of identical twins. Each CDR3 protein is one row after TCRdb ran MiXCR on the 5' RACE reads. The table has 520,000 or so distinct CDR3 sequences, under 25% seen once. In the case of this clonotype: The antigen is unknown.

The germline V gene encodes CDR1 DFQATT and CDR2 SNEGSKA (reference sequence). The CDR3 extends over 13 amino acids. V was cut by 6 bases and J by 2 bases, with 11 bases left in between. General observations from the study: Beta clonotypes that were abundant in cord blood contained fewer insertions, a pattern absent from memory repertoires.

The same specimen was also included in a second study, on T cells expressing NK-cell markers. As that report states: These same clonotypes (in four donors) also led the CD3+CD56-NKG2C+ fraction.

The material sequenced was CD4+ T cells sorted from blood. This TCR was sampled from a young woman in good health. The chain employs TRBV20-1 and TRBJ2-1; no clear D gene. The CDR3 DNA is TGCAGTGCCCGGACGACCCCCTACAATGAGCAGTTCTTC. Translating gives CSARTTPYNEQFF.